This is a list of T cell receptor beta chains from one sample in a study of T cell responses to AZD1222 COVID-19 vaccine. Assay used: immunoSEQ multiplex PCR; TCRdb lists only in-frame clones, some missing. The sample records tens of thousands of clones, about 90% being singletons. The sequencing used peripheral blood, collected 28 days after the second AZD1222 dose. The receptors derive from an adult who received the AZD1222 COVID-19 vaccine. The CDR3 runs from the conserved cysteine through the conserved F or W. A D gene is named only where the DNA matches it firmly. Clone size is not always given. Where it is, it says once, few, many or a class for expanded clones.

once	TRBJ1-2	TRBV14	.	CASSPSYRRDVSYGYTF	TGTGCCAGCAGCCCATCCTATAGACGGGACGTTTCCTATGGCTACACCTTC
.	TRBJ1-3	TRBV28	.	CASSFSGGNGNTIYF	TGTGCCAGCAGTTTTTCGGGGGGGAACGGAAACACCATATATTTT
.	TRBJ1-6	TRBV3-1/TRBV3-2	.	CASSKDVSDSPLHF	TGTGCCAGCAGCAAAGACGTTAGTGATTCACCCCTCCACTTT
.	TRBJ1-5	TRBV6-2/TRBV6-3	.	CASSYSTRSPSSNQPQHF	TGTGCCAGCAGTTACTCGACGAGGTCGCCTTCGAGCAATCAGCCCCAGCATTTT
.	TRBJ1-2	TRBV28	TRBD1	CASSSLDRGNYGYTF	TGTGCCAGCAGTTCCCTCGACAGGGGGAACTATGGCTACACCTTC
.	TRBJ1-4	TRBV5-1	TRBD1	CASSLTGGNEKLFF	TGCGCCAGCAGCCTGACAGGGGGGAACGAAAAACTGTTTTTT
.	TRBJ2-1	TRBV27	TRBD2	CASRPGLAGGNEQFF	TGTGCCAGCAGGCCGGGACTAGCGGGGGGGAATGAGCAGTTCTTC
.	TRBJ2-5	TRBV24-1	TRBD1	CATSTRGQETQYF	TGTGCCACCAGTACCAGGGGGCAAGAGACCCAGTACTTC
.	TRBJ2-7	TRBV28	.	CASSSPRQGPGYEQYF	TGTGCCAGCAGTTCTCCGCGACAAGGTCCGGGGTACGAGCAGTACTTC
once	TRBJ2-5	TRBV4-1	.	CASSHGRQQETQYF	TGCGCCAGCAGCCACGGACGGCAACAAGAGACCCAGTACTTC
.	TRBJ1-1	TRBV28	.	CASTPHKGDMNTEAFF	TGTGCCAGCACTCCACACAAGGGTGATATGAACACTGAAGCTTTCTTT
.	TRBJ2-7	TRBV6-6	TRBD1	CASSYGTELYEQYF	TGTGCCAGCAGTTACGGGACAGAGCTTTACGAGCAGTACTTC
.	TRBJ1-1	TRBV6-2/TRBV6-3	TRBD1	CASSYSDRAVSAFF	TGTGCCAGCAGTTACTCGGACAGGGCAGTGTCGGCTTTCTTT
.	TRBJ2-5	TRBV6-2/TRBV6-3	TRBD2	CASSPGTSGIETQYF	TGTGCCAGCAGTCCCGGGACTAGCGGGATAGAGACCCAGTACTTC
.	TRBJ1-5	TRBV18	.	CASSPGGSYSNQPQHF	TGTGCCAGCTCACCGGGAGGAAGTTATAGCAATCAGCCCCAGCATTTT